The next 19 T cell receptor beta chains were all read from a single sample in a study of blood T cell repertoires in COVID-19 (dated by TCRdb to the early 2020s). Library prep was done by the immunoSEQ multiplex PCR assay. Sourced from immuneACCESS, this table was stored by TCRdb with only in-frame sequences that have V and J called. A share of the clones is absent; for the studies checked, an unresolved V gene accounts for under half, and the remainder has no known explanation. The sample table records roughly 200,000 clones; about nine tenths of these occur just once. The ten biggest clones cover under 4% of the sample. The specimen sequenced was PBMCs or T cells enriched from blood (not recorded which). These receptors were obtained from a woman aged 40 to 50 with acute COVID-19.

This chain uses TRBV5-1 with TRBJ1-1; no firm D call. CDR3 length: 14 residues. Germline V gene lookup returns CDR1 SGHRS and CDR2 YFSETQ. V lost 0 bases and J 1 base, leaving 7 bases between the germline ends. The CDR3 loop reads CASSLDSPNTEAFF. The CDR3 DNA sequence: TGCGCCAGCAGCTTGGACAGCCCGAACACTGAAGCTTTCTTT.

The CDR3 protein is CASSTTGGSYEQYF. In nucleotides, the CDR3 is TGCGCCAGCAGCACGACAGGGGGCTCCTACGAGCAGTACTTC. The V gene is TRBV5-1, the J gene TRBJ2-7; 9 positions agree with TRBD1. Germline V gene data show CDR1 as SGHRS and CDR2 as YFSETQ. CDR3 length: 14 residues. After removal of 4 bases from V and 0 bases from J, the junction contained 2 bases not matched to a gene.

The CDR3 nucleotides are TGTGCCAGCAGCCAAGACCCCTTTGAGATGAATAGCTCCTATAATTCACCCCTCCACTTT. Protein sequence: CASSQDPFEMNSSYNSPLHF. This chain uses TRBV14 with TRBJ1-6; D uncertain. The CDR3 is 20 residues long. The germline CDR1 and CDR2 sequences are SGHDN and FVKESK. V lost 0 bases and J 0 bases, leaving 18 bases between the germline ends. Full variable domain (outside the CDR3, taken from reference TRBV14 and TRBJ1-6): EAGVTQFPSHSVIEKGQTVTLRCDPISGHDNLYWYRRVMGKEIKFLLHFVKESKQDESGMPNNRFLAERTGGTYSTLKVQPAELEDSGVYFCASSQDPFEMNSSYNSPLHFGNGTRLTVT.

The chain recombines TRBV5-4 with TRBJ1-1; D remains ambiguous. The CDR3 spans 14 residues. CDR1 is SGHNT and CDR2 is YYREEE in the germline V gene (reference sequence). Trimming cost V 0 bases and J 1 base, with 7 bases left between them. The CDR3 DNA reads as TGTGCCAGCAGCTTGGGACTACAGAACACTGAAGCTTTCTTT. Translating gives CASSLGLQNTEAFF.

The gene calls are TRBV7-6 and TRBJ1-3; D is unclear. The germline gives CDR1 SGHVS, CDR2 FNYEAQ. The CDR3 is made up of 15 amino acids. The V and J ends lost 5 bases and 0 bases respectively, with 11 bases between them. The CDR3 DNA reads TGTGCCAGCAGCCTCCCGACGGGCTCTGGAAACACCATATATTTT. Amino acids: CASSLPTGSGNTIYF.

DNA of the CDR3: TGCGCCAGCAGCTTCGGGGGTCCAACTAATGAAAAACTGTTTTTT. As protein: CASSFGGPTNEKLFF. The chain carries TRBV5-1 and TRBJ1-4; the D gene is possibly TRBD1 (5 bases). The germline CDR1 and CDR2 sequences are SGHRS and YFSETQ. Trimming left V 2 bases short and J 0 bases short, with 8 bases between. The CDR3 extends over 15 amino acids.

The table lists this clone with a count of one. The CDR3 spells CSGHSTGEAFF. The CDR3 bases are TGCAGTGGCCATTCCACAGGAGAAGCTTTCTTT. The rearrangement links TRBV20-1 to TRBJ1-1; D possibly corresponds to TRBD1 (5 bases). The germline V and J ends were trimmed by 7 bases and 8 bases, with 14 bases remaining between them. The CDR3 has 11 residues. Germline V gene data show CDR1 as DFQATT and CDR2 as SNEGSKA (reference sequence).

This chain joins TRBV7-8 and TRBJ2-3; D perhaps matches TRBD2 (6 bases). Per germline, CDR1 SGHVS and CDR2 FQNEAQ. V was pared by 1 base and J by 9 bases, with 17 bases between. The CDR3 contains 15 residues. CDR3 nucleotide sequence: TGTGCCAGCAGCTTAGTTGGCGGGGACGACACAACGCAGTATTTT. It specifies CASSLVGGDDTTQYF.

This sequence joins TRBV5-1 and TRBJ2-5; 7 bases map to TRBD1. Unmatched junction bases numbered 5, after V lost 2 bases and J lost 4 bases. The CDR3 is 14 residues long. Germline V gene sequence: CDR1 SGHRS, CDR2 YFSETQ. DNA of the CDR3: TGCGCCAGCAGCTTTGACAGGGACCTAGAGACCCAGTACTTC. Its protein is CASSFDRDLETQYF.

The chain carries TRBV19 and TRBJ1-2; 8 nucleotides line up with TRBD1. The CDR3 length is 15 residues. Germline CDR1 reads LNHDA; CDR2 reads SQIVND (reference sequence). With 3 bases clipped from V and 8 bases from J, the junction kept 11 bases outside the gene matches. The CDR3 DNA follows: TGTGCCAGTAGTATCACCGGGCAGGGGGCGCACGGCTACACCTTC. Amino acids: CASSITGQGAHGYTF.

J is TRBJ2-3 and V is TRBV20-1, with D unclear. CDR1 DFQATT and CDR2 SNEGSKA come from the germline V gene (reference sequence). CDR3 length: 11 amino acids. V was trimmed by 5 bases and J by 1 base, leaving 4 bases between them. CDR3 bases: TGCAGTGCTGGCCGCACAGATACGCAGTATTTT. This translates into CSAGRTDTQYF.

The chain has TRBV12-3 or TRBV12-4 and TRBJ1-1; D may be TRBD1 (5 bases). The V end was cut by 6 bases, the J end by 5 bases, with 13 bases between. The CDR3 is 13 residues long. The CDR3 loop reads CASRPAGGTEAFF. The CDR3 DNA reads TGTGCCAGCAGGCCGGCTGGGGGGACTGAAGCTTTCTTT.

This clone showed up just once. The chain employs TRBV14 and TRBJ2-2; no reliable D call. From germline, CDR1 is SGHDN and CDR2 FVKESK. This CDR3 spans 16 amino acids. V was pared by 4 bases and J by 6 bases, with 18 bases between. The CDR3 sequence: CASSPRLANLAGELFF. The CDR3, as DNA: TGTGCCAGCAGCCCAAGGTTGGCAAATCTAGCCGGGGAGCTGTTTTTT.

This chain links TRBV5-6 with TRBJ1-1; 8 bases are a match to TRBD1. Germline CDR1 is SGHDT and CDR2 is YYEEEE. The CDR3 is 15 residues long. J was trimmed by 3 bases and V by 4 bases; bases with no gene match: 8. For the CDR3, the DNA is TGTGCCAGCAGCGGGGGTGGGGACAGGTACACTGAAGCTTTCTTT. Translating gives CASSGGGDRYTEAFF.

The CDR3 loop reads CASSLAQGKAPLHF. The CDR3 DNA follows: TGTGCCAGCAGCTTAGCACAGGGAAAGGCACCCCTCCACTTT. The chain is built from TRBV5-4 and TRBJ1-6; weak D call: TRBD1 (6 bases). Germline lookup yields CDR1 SGHNT and CDR2 YYREEE (reference sequence). V was pared by 2 bases and J by 11 bases, with 14 bases between. The CDR3 is 14 residues long.

The V gene is TRBV25-1, the J gene TRBJ1-1; the D gene is possibly TRBD1 (5 bases). Trimming stripped 6 bases from V and 9 bases from J, with 11 bases between. The CDR3 spans 11 residues. Germline loops: CDR1 MGHDK, CDR2 SYGVNS. Written as DNA, the CDR3 is TGTGCCAGCAGGGCAGGGTATAAAGCTTTCTTT. This codes for CASRAGYKAFF.

The chain uses TRBV7-2 and TRBJ2-1; D possibly corresponds to TRBD2 (5 bases). Trimming took 5 bases from V and 0 from J, leaving 23 bases between them. CDR3 length equals 19 residues. Per germline, CDR1 SGHTA and CDR2 FQGNSA. CDR3 sequence: CASSPLLVAGPSSYNEQFF. The CDR3 DNA reads TGTGCCAGCAGCCCGCTTCTAGTGGCGGGTCCAAGCTCCTACAATGAGCAGTTCTTC.

The V gene is TRBV10-3, the J gene TRBJ1-4, with no clear D. V was trimmed by 6 bases and J by 7 bases, leaving 12 bases between them. This CDR3 comprises 13 residues. Germline V gene data show CDR1 as ENHRY and CDR2 as SYGVKD. CDR3 sequence: CAISPNEGEKLFF. The CDR3 coding sequence is TGTGCCATCAGCCCCAATGAGGGTGAAAAACTGTTTTTT.

This sequence joins TRBV11-2 and TRBJ1-1, with D possibly matching TRBD1 (5 bases). Trimming removed 6 bases from V and 6 bases from J, with 14 bases in between. Germline loops: CDR1 SGHAT, CDR2 FQNNGV. The CDR3 runs 13 residues. CDR3 nucleotides: TGTGCCAGCAGTCGACAGTCGAAGGCTGAAGCTTTCTTT. Its protein product is CASSRQSKAEAFF.